This TCR beta chain was captured by sequencing in a study of cytomegalovirus exposure and HLA in healthy donors. Study-wide results and caveats: Researchers reported in a later analysis that a missense DCLRE1C variant was tied to TCR beta V- and J-gene trimming. The authors judged a highly shared variant cluster likely a sequencing artifact. According to an earlier analysis, most TCR beta V segments yielded productive rearrangements about 87% or about 30% of the time.

V lost 1 base to trimming and J lost 6 bases, with 10 bases between them. The CDR3 is 13 residues long. CDR1 SGHVS and CDR2 FQNEAQ come from the germline V gene. The donors, nominally healthy at sampling, likely had unrecorded immune exposures. A few counts support this clone. Its antigen is undetermined. The PCR employed 60 Vbeta primers together with 13 Jbeta primers. The table came from immunoSEQ multiplex PCR; TCRdb's copy has only in-frame clones and leaves some out. The sample includes about 200,000 clones, approximately 78% seen only once; the top ten take approximately 2.9%. The origin of this receptor is a young man in good health and CMV-seronegative. The specimen sequenced was PBMCs. This rearrangement joins TRBV7-8 to TRBJ2-7, with D possibly TRBD2 on 6 matching bases. The CDR3 DNA reads as TGTGCCAGCAGCTTAGTGCCGGGGGTCGAGCAGTACTTC. Its translation: CASSLVPGVEQYF.